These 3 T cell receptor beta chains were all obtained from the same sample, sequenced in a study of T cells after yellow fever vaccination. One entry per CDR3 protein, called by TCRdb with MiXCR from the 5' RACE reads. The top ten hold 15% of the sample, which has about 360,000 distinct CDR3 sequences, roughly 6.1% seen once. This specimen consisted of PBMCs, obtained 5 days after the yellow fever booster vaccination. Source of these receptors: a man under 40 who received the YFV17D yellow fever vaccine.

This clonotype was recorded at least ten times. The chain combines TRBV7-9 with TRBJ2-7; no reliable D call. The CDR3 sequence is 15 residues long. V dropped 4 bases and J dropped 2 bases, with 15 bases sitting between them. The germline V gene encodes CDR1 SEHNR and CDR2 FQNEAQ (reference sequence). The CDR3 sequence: CASSSKGKTPYEQYF. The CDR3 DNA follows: TGTGCCAGCAGCTCAAAGGGAAAGACCCCCTACGAGCAGTACTTC.

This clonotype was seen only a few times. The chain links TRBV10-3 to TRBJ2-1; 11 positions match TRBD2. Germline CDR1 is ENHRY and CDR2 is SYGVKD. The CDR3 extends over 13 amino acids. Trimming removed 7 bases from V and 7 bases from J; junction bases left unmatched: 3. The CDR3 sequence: CAITVAGGNEQFF. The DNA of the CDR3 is TGTGCCATCACAGTAGCGGGGGGGAATGAGCAGTTCTTC.

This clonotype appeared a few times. The DNA of the CDR3 is TGCAGTGCCGACGATGTACCTGAAGCTTTCTTT. It translates to CSADDVPEAFF. The rearrangement uses TRBV20-1 and TRBJ1-1; D is undetermined. V lost 6 bases and J 6 bases, leaving 11 bases between the germline ends. The CDR3 is 11 residues long. CDR1 is DFQATT, CDR2 SNEGSKA, per germline (reference sequence).